A selection of T cell receptor beta chains follows, all from one sample in a study of blood T cell repertoires in COVID-19. Only in-frame clones appear in the TCRdb table, and some are missing; sequencing was by immunoSEQ multiplex PCR. The data hold approximately 150,000 clones, with over 70% observed a single time. What was sequenced was PBMCs or T cells enriched from blood (not recorded which). The source of these receptors is a man aged 65 to 85 who had been exposed to COVID-19. Both conserved end residues are trimmed from each CDR3. Fields, in order: V gene, clone size, CDR3 protein. Clone size is not always given. Where it is, it says once, few, many or a class for expanded clones.

>TRBV27|.
ASSPTGRAYGYT
>TRBV12-3/TRBV12-4|.
ASSLGRDGPQF
>TRBV9|once
ASSGGTGNTIY
>TRBV2|.
ASSEAFRRQETQY
>TRBV19|.
ASSQTGWNPDTQY
>TRBV27|.
ASSPGTGVGEQY
>TRBV18|once
ASSPPGLGSETQY
>TRBV6-1|.
ASSERTGGYT
>TRBV19|once
ASIRSRDYSEAF
>TRBV15|.
ATSRDGDNSPLH
>TRBV7-2|.
ASSLLMGRVGGEQY
>TRBV19|once
ASRPTAGGQWGEQY
>TRBV6-5|.
ASSPRDNEQF
>TRBV5-1|.
ASSLNAGTLDTQY
>TRBV7-8|.
ASSSRGGRGSYNEQF
>TRBV5-1|.
ASSLTASTGTQY